This TCR beta chain was sequenced in a study of blood T cell repertoires in COVID-19. Per germline, CDR1 KGHSH and CDR2 LQKENI. The junction had 9 bases not matched to a gene; V was cut back by 0 bases and J by 10 bases. The CDR3 is 16 residues long. Produced via immunoSEQ multiplex PCR; TCRdb's table is partial and in-frame only. The sample records roughly 130,000 clones, around 76% being singletons. Sequenced input: peripheral blood. The V and J genes are TRBV18 and TRBJ1-4; 9 bases match TRBD1. This receptor was taken from an elderly man with acute or convalescent COVID-19. The chain's CDR3 is CASSPPHPGQGPKLFF. In nucleotides, the CDR3 is TGTGCCAGCTCACCACCGCATCCGGGACAGGGACCAAAACTGTTTTTT.